These 12 T cell receptor beta chains share one sample of origin, sequenced in a study of cytomegalovirus exposure and HLA in healthy donors. Here immunoSEQ multiplex PCR was the method, and the copy in TCRdb shows in-frame clones only, minus some. The data show about 360,000 clones, about nine tenths seen once. Material for sequencing was PBMCs. The receptors stem from a young woman in good health and CMV-seronegative.

The rearrangement uses TRBV5-4 and TRBJ2-6, with D perhaps TRBD2 (5 bases). From germline, CDR1 is SGHNT and CDR2 YYREEE (reference sequence). V dropped 4 bases and J dropped 0 bases, with 11 bases sitting between them. This CDR3 region has 16 residues. DNA for the CDR3: TGTGCCAGCAGCATCGGACGGGACTCTGGGGCCAACGTCCTGACTTTC. Encoded protein: CASSIGRDSGANVLTF.

The chain employs TRBV27 and TRBJ2-7; the match to TRBD2 covers 9 bases. The V gene end was trimmed by 3 bases and the J gene end by 6 bases; junction bases not matched to a gene: 9. Per germline, CDR1 MNHEY and CDR2 SMNVEV (reference sequence). The CDR3 loop spans 15 amino acids. The CDR3 DNA follows: TGTGCCAGCAGTTTCTTTAGGGCTAGCGGGACCGAGCAGTACTTC. As protein: CASSFFRASGTEQYF.

The chain links TRBV19 to TRBJ2-1, with no clear D. Trimming stripped 3 bases from V and 0 bases from J, with 9 bases between. Germline assignment: CDR1 LNHDA and CDR2 SQIVND (reference sequence). This CDR3 has 15 amino acids. As DNA, the CDR3 is TGTGCCAGTAGTATCCTCCATAGCTCCTACAATGAGCAGTTCTTC. It yields the protein CASSILHSSYNEQFF.

The V and J genes are TRBV6-6 and TRBJ1-2; D possibly corresponds to TRBD1 (6 bases). The CDR3 is 11 residues long. V was shortened by 8 bases and J by 5 bases, with 9 bases between the two germline ends. Germline lookup yields CDR1 MNHNY and CDR2 SVGAGI (reference sequence). The CDR3 sequence is CASGTGYGYTF. For the CDR3, the DNA is TGTGCCAGCGGAACAGGGTATGGCTACACCTTC.

This sequence joins TRBV27 and TRBJ1-1; D remains unclear. Germline-derived CDR1 and CDR2 are MNHEY and SMNVEV (reference sequence). This CDR3 is 13 amino acids long. Trimming took off 5 bases at V and 6 bases at J, with 13 bases between the two ends. The CDR3 DNA follows: TGTGCCAGCAGTACACATCATGCGGCTGAAGCTTTCTTT. Translation gives CASSTHHAAEAFF.

This clone turned up a few times. The CDR3 nucleotides are TGTGCCAGCAGCGTAGGAGGAGAGACCCAGTACTTC. Protein: CASSVGGETQYF. This rearrangement joins TRBV9 to TRBJ2-5; D is undetermined. Trimming took 0 bases from V and 4 from J, leaving 4 bases between them. CDR1 is SGDLS and CDR2 is YYNGEE in the germline V gene. The CDR3 totals 12 residues.

This clone has only one observation. The chain has TRBV5-1 and TRBJ2-7; unclear D gene. This CDR3 region has 16 residues. CDR1 SGHRS and CDR2 YFSETQ come from the germline V gene. V lost 0 bases, J lost 11 bases, and 24 bases lay in between. The CDR3 nucleotides read TGCGCCAGCAGCTTGGATGCGAGGCAGAGCAACCCGGTGAAGTACTTC. It is translated as CASSLDARQSNPVKYF.

This clone was seen more than once but under ten times. The chain links TRBV7-7 to TRBJ2-7; maybe TRBD2 (7 bases). V was shortened by 5 bases and J by 3 bases, with 17 bases between the two germline ends. This CDR3 has 15 amino acids. Germline V lookup: CDR1 SSHAT, CDR2 FNYEAQ (reference sequence). The CDR3 DNA reads as TGTGCCAGCAGCGTTATCCGGGGGGCGGGCTACGAGCAGTACTTC. This sequence encodes CASSVIRGAGYEQYF.

This rearrangement joins TRBV6-4 to TRBJ2-4; 10 nucleotides match TRBD2. The CDR3 loop spans 17 amino acids. After removal of 3 bases from V and 5 bases from J, the junction contained 10 bases not matched to a gene. Germline lookup yields CDR1 MRHNA and CDR2 SNTAGT. The CDR3 DNA follows: TGTGCCAGCAGTGAGAGGCTAGCGGGAGATCTCCAAAACATTCAGTACTTC. Residues: CASSERLAGDLQNIQYF.

This sequence joins TRBV7-9 and TRBJ2-7, with no clear D. The germline V gene encodes CDR1 SEHNR and CDR2 FQNEAQ (reference sequence). The V end lost 6 bases, the J end lost 6 bases, and 15 bases lay between the germline ends. The CDR3 has 13 amino acids. CDR3 in amino acids: CASSPPRGAEQYF. The CDR3 DNA sequence: TGTGCCAGCAGTCCCCCCCGCGGAGCCGAGCAGTACTTC. Filled out from reference TRBV7-9 and TRBJ2-7, the complete variable domain reads DTGVSQNPRHKITKRGQNVTFRCDPISEHNRLYWYRQTLGQGPEFLTYFQNEAQLEKSRLLSDRFSAERPKGSFSTLEIQRTEQGDSAMYLCASSPPRGAEQYFGPGTRLTVT.

This chain joins TRBV19 and TRBJ2-1, with TRBD2 identical over 7 bases. The length of the CDR3 is 13 residues. With V trimmed by 6 bases and J by 8 bases, 7 bases remained unmatched. Per the germline V gene, CDR1 is LNHDA and CDR2 is SQIVND (reference sequence). CDR3 nucleotide sequence: TGTGCCAGTAGCTCTGGGGGGGTTTATGAGCAGTTCTTC. This gives the protein CASSSGGVYEQFF.

This clone has just a few counts. The chain employs TRBV28 and TRBJ2-7, with TRBD2 identical over 7 bases. The germline V gene has CDR1 MDHEN and CDR2 SYDVKM. The V and J ends lost 2 bases and 3 bases, in that order; junction bases with no gene match: 4. There are 14 residues in the CDR3. Here the CDR3 reads CASSLGRELYEQYF. The CDR3 DNA sequence: TGTGCCAGCAGTTTAGGGCGGGAGCTCTACGAGCAGTACTTC.